This note documents a single T cell receptor (beta chain) sequence. The sample originates from a study of Graves' ophthalmopathy and Graves' hyperthyroidism. The authors amplified TCR beta CDR3 regions from RNA transcripts. The first-round RT-PCR employed HTBI primers together with the Qiagen OneStep RT-PCR kit. A multiplex PCR was then performed as the second round. TCRdb recomputed calls from the multiplex PCR reads with MiXCR, one row per CDR3 protein. The data show about 390,000 distinct CDR3 sequences, with about 18% seen just once and roughly 2.3% held by the top ten. The length of the CDR3 is 14 residues. Germline CDR1 SGHRS, CDR2 YFSETQ. V gave up 5 bases and J gave up 4 bases; unmatched junction bases: 8.

This chain connects TRBV5-1 to TRBJ1-1; 7 positions agree with TRBD1. This receptor was taken from an adult woman with stable Graves' hyperthyroidism. Source material: peripheral blood. CDR3 DNA: TGCGCCAGCAGTAATGACAGGGCTCCCACTGAAGCTTTCTTT. Amino acids: CASSNDRAPTEAFF.